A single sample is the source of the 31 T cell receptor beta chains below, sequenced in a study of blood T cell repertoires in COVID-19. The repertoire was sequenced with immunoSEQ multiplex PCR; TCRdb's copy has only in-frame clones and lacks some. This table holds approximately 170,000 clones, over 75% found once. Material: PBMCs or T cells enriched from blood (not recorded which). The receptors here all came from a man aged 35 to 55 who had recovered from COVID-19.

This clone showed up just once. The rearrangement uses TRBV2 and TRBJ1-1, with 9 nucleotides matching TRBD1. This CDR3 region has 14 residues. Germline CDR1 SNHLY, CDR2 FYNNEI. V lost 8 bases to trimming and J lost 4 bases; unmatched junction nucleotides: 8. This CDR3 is CASLYRGQGTEAFF. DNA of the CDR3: TGTGCCAGCTTGTACAGGGGGCAGGGCACTGAAGCTTTCTTT. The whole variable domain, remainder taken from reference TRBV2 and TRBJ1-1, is EPEVTQTPSHQVTQMGQEVILRCVPISNHLYFYWYRQILGQKVEFLVSFYNNEISEKSEIFDDQFSVERPDGSNFTLKIRSTKLEDSAMYFCASLYRGQGTEAFFGQGTRLTVV.

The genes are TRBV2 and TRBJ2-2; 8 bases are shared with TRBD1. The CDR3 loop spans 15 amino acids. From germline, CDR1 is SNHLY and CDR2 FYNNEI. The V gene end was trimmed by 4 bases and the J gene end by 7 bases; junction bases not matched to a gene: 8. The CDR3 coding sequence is TGTGCCAGCAGTGGGGCAGGGGGCGTTGGCGGGGAGCTGTTTTTT. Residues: CASSGAGGVGGELFF.

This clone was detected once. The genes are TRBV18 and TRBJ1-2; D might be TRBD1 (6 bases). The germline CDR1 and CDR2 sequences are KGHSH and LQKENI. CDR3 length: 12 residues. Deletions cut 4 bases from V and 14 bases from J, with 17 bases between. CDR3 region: CASSLNGQSRTF. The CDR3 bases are TGTGCCAGCTCACTCAACGGACAGTCCCGGACCTTC.

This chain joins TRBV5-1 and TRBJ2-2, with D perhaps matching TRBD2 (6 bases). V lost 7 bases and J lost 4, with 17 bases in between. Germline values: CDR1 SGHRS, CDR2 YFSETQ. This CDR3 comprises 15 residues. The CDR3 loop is CASHDAYGGTGELFF. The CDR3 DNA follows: TGCGCCAGCCACGACGCCTACGGGGGCACCGGGGAGCTGTTTTTT.

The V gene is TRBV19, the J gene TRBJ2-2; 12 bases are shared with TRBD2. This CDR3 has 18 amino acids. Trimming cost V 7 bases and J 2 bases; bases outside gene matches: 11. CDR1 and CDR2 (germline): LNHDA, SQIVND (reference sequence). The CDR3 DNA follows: TGTGCCAGTACCCTAGCGGGGGGGCTGTCCCTTAACACCGGGGAGCTGTTTTTT. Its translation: CASTLAGGLSLNTGELFF. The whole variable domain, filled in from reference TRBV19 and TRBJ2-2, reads DGGITQSPKYLFRKEGQNVTLSCEQNLNHDAMYWYRQDPGQGLRLIYYSQIVNDFQKGDIAEGYSVSREKKESFPLTVTSAQKNPTAFYLCASTLAGGLSLNTGELFFGEGSRLTVL.

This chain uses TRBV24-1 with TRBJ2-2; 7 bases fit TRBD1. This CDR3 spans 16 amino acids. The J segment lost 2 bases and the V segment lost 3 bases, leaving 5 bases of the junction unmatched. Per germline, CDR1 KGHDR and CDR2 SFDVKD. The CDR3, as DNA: TGTGCCACCAGTGATCCCGGACAGGCAAACACCGGGGAGCTGTTTTTT. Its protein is CATSDPGQANTGELFF.

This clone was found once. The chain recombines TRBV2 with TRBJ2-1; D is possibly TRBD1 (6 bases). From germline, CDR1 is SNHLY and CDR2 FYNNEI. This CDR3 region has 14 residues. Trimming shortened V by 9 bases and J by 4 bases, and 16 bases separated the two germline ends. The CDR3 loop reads CASSPGQDYNEQFF. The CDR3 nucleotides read TGTGCCAGTTCCCCGGGACAAGATTACAATGAGCAGTTCTTC.

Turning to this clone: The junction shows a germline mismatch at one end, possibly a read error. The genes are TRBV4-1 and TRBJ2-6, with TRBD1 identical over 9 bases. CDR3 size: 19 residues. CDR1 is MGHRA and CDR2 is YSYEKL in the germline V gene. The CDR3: CARSRPPGQGPAGANVLTF. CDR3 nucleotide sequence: TGCGCCCGCAGCCGACCGCCGGGACAGGGTCCCGCTGGGGCCAACGTCCTGACTTTC.

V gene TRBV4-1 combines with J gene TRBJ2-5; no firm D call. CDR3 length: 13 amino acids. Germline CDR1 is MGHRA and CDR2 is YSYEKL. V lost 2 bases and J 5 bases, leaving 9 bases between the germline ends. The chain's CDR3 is CASSQLEVETQYF. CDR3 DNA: TGCGCCAGCAGCCAATTAGAGGTGGAGACCCAGTACTTC.

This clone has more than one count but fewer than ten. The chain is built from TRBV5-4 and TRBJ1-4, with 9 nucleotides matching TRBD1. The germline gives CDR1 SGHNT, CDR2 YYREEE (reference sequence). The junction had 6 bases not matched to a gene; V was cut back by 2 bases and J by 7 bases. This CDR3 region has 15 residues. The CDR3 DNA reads TGTGCCAGCAGCTTCCCGGGACAGGGTACTGAAAAACTGTTTTTT. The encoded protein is CASSFPGQGTEKLFF.

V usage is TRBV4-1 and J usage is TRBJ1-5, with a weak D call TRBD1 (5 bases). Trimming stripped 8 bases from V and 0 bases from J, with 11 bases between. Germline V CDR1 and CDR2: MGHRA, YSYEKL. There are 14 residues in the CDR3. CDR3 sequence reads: CASGLTDSNQPQHF. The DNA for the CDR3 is TGCGCCAGCGGCCTGACAGATAGCAATCAGCCCCAGCATTTT.

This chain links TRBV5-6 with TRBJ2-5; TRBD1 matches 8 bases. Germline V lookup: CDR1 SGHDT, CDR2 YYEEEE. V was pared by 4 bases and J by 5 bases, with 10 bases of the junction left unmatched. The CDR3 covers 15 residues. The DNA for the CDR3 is TGTGCCAGCAGCGAGGACAGGGCCTGGTGGGAGACCCAGTACTTC. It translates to CASSEDRAWWETQYF.

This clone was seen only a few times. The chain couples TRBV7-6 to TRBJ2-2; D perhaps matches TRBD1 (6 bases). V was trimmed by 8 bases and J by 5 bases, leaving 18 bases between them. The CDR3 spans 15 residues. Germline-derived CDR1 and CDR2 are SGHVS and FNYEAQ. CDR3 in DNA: TGTGCCAGCGCCAAAGGGGGTCGGCGGACCGGGGAGCTGTTTTTT. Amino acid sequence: CASAKGGRRTGELFF.

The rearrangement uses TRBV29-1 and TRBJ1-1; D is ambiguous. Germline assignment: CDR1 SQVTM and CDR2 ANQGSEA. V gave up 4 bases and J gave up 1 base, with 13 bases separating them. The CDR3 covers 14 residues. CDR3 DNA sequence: TGCAGCGTTGCTTTCTCGACTCGGAACACTGAAGCTTTCTTT. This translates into CSVAFSTRNTEAFF.

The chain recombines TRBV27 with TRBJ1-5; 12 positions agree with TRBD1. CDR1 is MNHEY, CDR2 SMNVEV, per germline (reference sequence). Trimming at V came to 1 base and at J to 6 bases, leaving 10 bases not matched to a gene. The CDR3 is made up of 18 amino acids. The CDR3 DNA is TGTGCCAGCAGTTTATTCGCTGAGGGACAGGGGGCGTCTCAGCCCCAGCATTTT. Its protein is CASSLFAEGQGASQPQHF.

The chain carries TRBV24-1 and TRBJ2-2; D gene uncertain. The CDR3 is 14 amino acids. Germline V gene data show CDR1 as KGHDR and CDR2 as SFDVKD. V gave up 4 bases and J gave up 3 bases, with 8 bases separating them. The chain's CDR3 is CATSERVHTGELFF. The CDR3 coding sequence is TGTGCCACCAGTGAACGGGTCCACACCGGGGAGCTGTTTTTT.

CDR3 DNA: TGTGCCAGCAGCCCGAAGGAGGGACAGGGACTAAGGACGAGGAGGAACACTGAAGCTTTCTTT. It specifies CASSPKEGQGLRTRRNTEAFF. The genes are TRBV7-8 and TRBJ1-1; 9 bases agree with TRBD1. Germline trimming cut 5 bases from V and 1 base from J; bases unmatched to any gene: 23. Germline V gene lookup returns CDR1 SGHVS and CDR2 FQNEAQ. The length of the CDR3 is 21 residues.

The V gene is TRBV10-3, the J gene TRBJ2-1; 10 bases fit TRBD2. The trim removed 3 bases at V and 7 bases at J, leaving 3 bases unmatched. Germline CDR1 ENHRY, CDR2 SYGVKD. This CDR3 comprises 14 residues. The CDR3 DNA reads TGTGCCATCAGTGAACCAGCGGGGGGGAATGAGCAGTTCTTC. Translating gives CAISEPAGGNEQFF.

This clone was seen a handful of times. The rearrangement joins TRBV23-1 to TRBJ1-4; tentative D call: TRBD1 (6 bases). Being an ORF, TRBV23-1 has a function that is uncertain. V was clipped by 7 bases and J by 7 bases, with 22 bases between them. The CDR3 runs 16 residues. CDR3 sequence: CASIQGQNDRGEKLFF. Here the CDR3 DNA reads TGCGCCAGCATTCAGGGGCAAAACGACCGTGGTGAAAAACTGTTTTTT.

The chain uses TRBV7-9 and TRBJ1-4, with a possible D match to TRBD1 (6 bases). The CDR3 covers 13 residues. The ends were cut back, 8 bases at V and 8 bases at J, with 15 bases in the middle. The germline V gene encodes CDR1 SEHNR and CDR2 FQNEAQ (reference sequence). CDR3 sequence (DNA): TGTGCCAGCGGAGCGGGACAAAGGGAAAAACTGTTTTTT. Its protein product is CASGAGQREKLFF.

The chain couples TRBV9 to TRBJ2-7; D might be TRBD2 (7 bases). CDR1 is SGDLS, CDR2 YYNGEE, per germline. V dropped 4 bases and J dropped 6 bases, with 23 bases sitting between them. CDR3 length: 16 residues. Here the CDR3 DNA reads TGTGCCAGCAGCCAGGCTCAGCTAGGGGGGGTGTCCGAGCAGTACTTC. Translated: CASSQAQLGGVSEQYF.

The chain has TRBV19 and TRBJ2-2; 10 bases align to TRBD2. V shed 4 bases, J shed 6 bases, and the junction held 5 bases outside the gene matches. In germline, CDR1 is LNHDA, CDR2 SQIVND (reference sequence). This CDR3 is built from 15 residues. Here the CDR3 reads CASSTQGLASGELFF. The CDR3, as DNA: TGTGCCAGTAGTACCCAGGGACTAGCGTCCGGGGAGCTGTTTTTT. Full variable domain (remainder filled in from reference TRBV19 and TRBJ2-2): DGGITQSPKYLFRKEGQNVTLSCEQNLNHDAMYWYRQDPGQGLRLIYYSQIVNDFQKGDIAEGYSVSREKKESFPLTVTSAQKNPTAFYLCASSTQGLASGELFFGEGSRLTVL.

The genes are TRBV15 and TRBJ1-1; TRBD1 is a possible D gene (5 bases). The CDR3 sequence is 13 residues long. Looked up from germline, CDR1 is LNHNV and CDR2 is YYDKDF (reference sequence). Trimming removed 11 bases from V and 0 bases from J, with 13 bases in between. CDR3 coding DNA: TGTGCCTCCGCGGAGGGACTGAACACTGAAGCTTTCTTT. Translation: CASAEGLNTEAFF.

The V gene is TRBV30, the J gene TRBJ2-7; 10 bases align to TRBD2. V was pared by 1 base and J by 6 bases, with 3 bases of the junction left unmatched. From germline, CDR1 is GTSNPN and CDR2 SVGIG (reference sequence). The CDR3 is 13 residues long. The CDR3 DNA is TGTGCCTGGAGTGCTAGCGGGGGAATCGAGCAGTACGTC. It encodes CAWSASGGIEQYV.

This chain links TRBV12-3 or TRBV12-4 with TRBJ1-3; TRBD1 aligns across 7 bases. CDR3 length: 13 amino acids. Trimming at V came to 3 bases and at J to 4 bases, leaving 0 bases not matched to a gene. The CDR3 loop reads CASSLDRGNTIYF. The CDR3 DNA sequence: TGTGCCAGCAGTTTGGACAGGGGAAACACCATATATTTT.

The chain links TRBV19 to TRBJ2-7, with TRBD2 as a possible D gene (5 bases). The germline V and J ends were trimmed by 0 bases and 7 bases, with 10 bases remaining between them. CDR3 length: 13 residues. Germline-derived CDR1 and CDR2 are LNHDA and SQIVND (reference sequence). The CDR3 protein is CASSIEVSGEQYF. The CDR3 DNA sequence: TGTGCCAGTAGTATAGAGGTGTCGGGGGAGCAGTACTTC.

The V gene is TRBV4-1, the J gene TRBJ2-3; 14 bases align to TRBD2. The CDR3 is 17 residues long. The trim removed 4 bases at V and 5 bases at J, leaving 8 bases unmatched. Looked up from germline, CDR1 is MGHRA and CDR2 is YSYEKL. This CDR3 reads CASSRETSGGAGDTQYF. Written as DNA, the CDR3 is TGCGCCAGCAGCCGAGAGACTAGCGGGGGGGCGGGAGATACGCAGTATTTT.

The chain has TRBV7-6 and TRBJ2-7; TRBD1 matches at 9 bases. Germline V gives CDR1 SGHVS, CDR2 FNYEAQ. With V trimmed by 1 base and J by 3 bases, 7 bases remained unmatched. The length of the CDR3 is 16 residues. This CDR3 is CASSLGAGTGHYEQYF. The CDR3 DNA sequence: TGTGCCAGCAGCTTAGGAGCCGGGACAGGGCACTACGAGCAGTACTTC.

For the CDR3, the DNA is TGTGCCAGCAGCGGTGGGACAGGGGATCAGCCCCAGCATTTT. Translated: CASSGGTGDQPQHF. This chain connects TRBV9 to TRBJ1-5; 10 bases fit TRBD1. The germline CDR1 and CDR2 sequences are SGDLS and YYNGEE. CDR3 length: 14 amino acids. The trim removed 3 bases at V and 5 bases at J, leaving 2 bases unmatched.

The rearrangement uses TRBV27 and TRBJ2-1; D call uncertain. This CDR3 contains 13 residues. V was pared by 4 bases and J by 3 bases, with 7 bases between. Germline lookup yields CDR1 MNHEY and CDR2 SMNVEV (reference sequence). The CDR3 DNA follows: TGTGCCAGCAGTTCTGCAGTCTACAATGAGCAGTTCTTC. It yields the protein CASSSAVYNEQFF.

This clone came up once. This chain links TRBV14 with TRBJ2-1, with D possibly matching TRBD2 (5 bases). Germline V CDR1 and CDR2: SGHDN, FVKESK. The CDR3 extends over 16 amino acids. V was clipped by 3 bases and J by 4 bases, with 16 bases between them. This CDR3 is CASSHRAANSYNEQFF. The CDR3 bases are TGTGCCAGCAGCCATCGAGCGGCTAACTCATACAATGAGCAGTTCTTC.